Described below is a single T cell receptor beta chain sequence and its context. This record belongs to a study of blood T cell repertoires in COVID-19. TCRdb's copy holds only in-frame clones and misses some; the assay was immunoSEQ multiplex PCR. The repertoire holds about 35,000 clones, with approximately 90% as singletons. CDR3 length: 13 residues. V was cut by 4 bases and J by 4 bases, with 11 bases left in between. Germline CDR1 SGHDT, CDR2 YYEEEE. The sequenced material came from peripheral blood. The source of this sequence is a man aged 50 to 59 with active COVID-19. The chain links TRBV5-6 to TRBJ1-2; D perhaps matches TRBD1 (6 bases). CDR3 residues: CASSVQGFYGYTF. CDR3 in DNA: TGTGCCAGCAGCGTTCAGGGGTTCTATGGCTACACCTTC.